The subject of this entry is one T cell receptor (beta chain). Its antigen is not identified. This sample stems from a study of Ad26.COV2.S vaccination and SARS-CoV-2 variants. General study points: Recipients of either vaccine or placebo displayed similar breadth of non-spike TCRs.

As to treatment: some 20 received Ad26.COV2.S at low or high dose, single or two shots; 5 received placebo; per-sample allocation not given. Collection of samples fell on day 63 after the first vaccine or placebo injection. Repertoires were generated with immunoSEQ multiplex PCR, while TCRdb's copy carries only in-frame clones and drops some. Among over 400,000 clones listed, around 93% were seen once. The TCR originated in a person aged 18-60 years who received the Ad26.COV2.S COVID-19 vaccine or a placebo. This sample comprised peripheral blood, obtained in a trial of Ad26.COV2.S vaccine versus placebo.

DNA of the CDR3: TGTGCCAGCAGTCCCGCCGGGGGACAGTACAATGAGCAGTTCTTC. Protein: CASSPAGGQYNEQFF. This sequence joins TRBV28 and TRBJ2-1; D perhaps matches TRBD1 (7 bases). The V and J ends lost 5 bases and 4 bases respectively, with 15 bases between them. The CDR3 sequence is 15 residues long. Germline loops: CDR1 MDHEN, CDR2 SYDVKM.